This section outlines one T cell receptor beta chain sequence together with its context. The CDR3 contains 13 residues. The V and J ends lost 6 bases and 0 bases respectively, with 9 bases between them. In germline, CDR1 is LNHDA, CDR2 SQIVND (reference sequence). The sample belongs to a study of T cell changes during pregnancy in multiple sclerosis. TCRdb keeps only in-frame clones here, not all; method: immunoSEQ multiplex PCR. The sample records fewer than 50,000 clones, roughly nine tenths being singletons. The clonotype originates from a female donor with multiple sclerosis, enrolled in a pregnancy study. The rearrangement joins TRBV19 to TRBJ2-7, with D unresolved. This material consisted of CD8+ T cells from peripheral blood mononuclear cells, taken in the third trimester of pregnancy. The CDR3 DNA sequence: TGTGCCAGTAGCGATCGAGTCTCCTACGAGCAGTACTTC. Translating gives CASSDRVSYEQYF.